The 30 T cell receptor beta chains below all came from one sample that was sequenced in a study of shared clonotypes between healthy human individuals. CD45RO-negative, CCR7-selected cells formed the naive CD8 fraction, which excluded terminally differentiated effector memory CD45RA+ cells. Repertoires were generated with immunoSEQ multiplex PCR, while TCRdb's copy carries only in-frame clones and drops some. This table holds about 2 million clones, just under 95% found once. Sequenced material: naive CD8+ T cells sorted from blood. Receptors were obtained from a man aged 18 to 35 in good health.

This clone came up once. The V gene is TRBV11-2, the J gene TRBJ2-1, with a tentative D call TRBD2 (6 bases). Germline CDR1 is SGHAT and CDR2 is FQNNGV. There are 15 residues in the CDR3. Trimming took 5 bases from V and 1 from J, leaving 12 bases between them. CDR3 bases: TGTGCCAGCAGCATCATAGCGGATTCCTACAATGAGCAGTTCTTC. It specifies CASSIIADSYNEQFF.

The chain uses TRBV5-1 and TRBJ2-1, with a possible D match to TRBD1 (6 bases). The V gene lost 4 bases and the J gene lost 8 bases, with 13 bases spanning the gap. Germline loops: CDR1 SGHRS, CDR2 YFSETQ. This CDR3 contains 13 residues. The CDR3 DNA follows: TGCGCCAGCAGCCCTACAGGGTTCGATGAGCAGTTCTTC. Protein sequence: CASSPTGFDEQFF.

The chain links TRBV7-9 to TRBJ2-1; 7 positions agree with TRBD2. The CDR3 covers 16 residues. V lost 1 base and J lost 8; bases outside the gene matches: 11. Germline-derived CDR1 and CDR2 are SEHNR and FQNEAQ (reference sequence). CDR3 nucleotide sequence: TGTGCCAGCAGCTTAGGGTGGGAGGGTAACGGCGATGAGCAGTTCTTC. Translation: CASSLGWEGNGDEQFF.

V usage is TRBV5-4 and J usage is TRBJ2-2; the match to TRBD2 covers 12 bases. The CDR3 has 16 residues. V lost 0 bases and J lost 7; bases outside the gene matches: 4. The germline V gene encodes CDR1 SGHNT and CDR2 YYREEE (reference sequence). CDR3 sequence reads: CASSLGLAGVLGELFF. The DNA of the CDR3 is TGTGCCAGCAGCTTGGGACTAGCGGGAGTTCTCGGGGAGCTGTTTTTT.

The gene calls are TRBV6-4 and TRBJ2-7; D call uncertain. The germline CDR1 and CDR2 sequences are MRHNA and SNTAGT. Trimming removed 5 bases from V and 3 bases from J, with 5 bases in between. The CDR3 length is 11 residues. This chain's CDR3 is CASSLLYEQYF. The CDR3 DNA reads TGTGCCAGCAGTCTACTCTACGAGCAGTACTTC.

The genes are TRBV4-1 and TRBJ1-1, with D perhaps TRBD1 (5 bases). Germline CDR1 MGHRA, CDR2 YSYEKL. The CDR3 length is 15 residues. The ends were cut back, 3 bases at V and 2 bases at J, with 13 bases in the middle. The CDR3 here is CASSQAGGGNTEAFF. In DNA, the CDR3 is TGCGCCAGCAGCCAGGCCGGGGGGGGAAACACTGAAGCTTTCTTT.

The rearrangement links TRBV5-1 to TRBJ1-1; D gene uncertain. The CDR3 consists of 13 residues. V dropped 0 bases and J dropped 6 bases, with 9 bases sitting between them. Germline loops: CDR1 SGHRS, CDR2 YFSETQ. The CDR3 spells CASSLAGVAEAFF. CDR3 nucleotide sequence: TGCGCCAGCAGCTTGGCGGGTGTAGCTGAAGCTTTCTTT.

The V and J genes are TRBV7-8 and TRBJ2-1, with D unclear. The CDR3 totals 11 residues. Between the trimmed V and J ends, which lost 4 bases and 10 bases, there was a span of 8 bases. Per germline, CDR1 SGHVS and CDR2 FQNEAQ. The CDR3 here is CASSSLIEQFF. CDR3 sequence (DNA): TGTGCCAGCAGCTCCCTCATAGAGCAGTTCTTC.

V usage is TRBV5-4 and J usage is TRBJ2-2; 10 bases align to TRBD2. Unmatched junction bases numbered 7, after V lost 5 bases and J lost 6 bases. The CDR3 totals 15 residues. Germline CDR1 SGHNT, CDR2 YYREEE (reference sequence). The CDR3 protein is CASRDQRGGPGELFF. The CDR3 DNA reads TGTGCCAGCAGGGATCAGCGGGGGGGCCCCGGGGAGCTGTTTTTT.

The chain links TRBV25-1 to TRBJ2-5; the D gene is possibly TRBD2 (7 bases). The germline V gene encodes CDR1 MGHDK and CDR2 SYGVNS. The V end was cut by 3 bases, the J end by 2 bases, with 16 bases between. CDR3 length: 16 residues. The CDR3 region has the DNA TGTGCCAGCAGTGAGTTCGGGGGGCGTCAACAAGAGACCCAGTACTTC. This sequence encodes CASSEFGGRQQETQYF. Supplemented by reference TRBV25-1 and TRBJ2-5, the full variable domain reads EADIYQTPRYLVIGTGKKITLECSQTMGHDKMYWYQQDPGMELHLIHYSYGVNSTEKGDLSSESTVSRIRTEHFPLTLESARPSHTSQYLCASSEFGGRQQETQYFGPGTRLLVL.

The rearrangement joins TRBV6-1 to TRBJ2-7; perhaps TRBD1 as D (6 bases). V was shortened by 2 bases and J by 8 bases, with 22 bases between the two germline ends. Germline V CDR1 and CDR2: MNHNS, SASEGT. There are 16 residues in the CDR3. In DNA form, the CDR3 reads TGTGCCAGCAGTGAACCGGGACAATTGATCCCTATAAAGCAGTACTTC. Protein product: CASSEPGQLIPIKQYF.

This chain joins TRBV9 and TRBJ1-1, with D possibly TRBD1 on 6 matching bases. Germline values: CDR1 SGDLS, CDR2 YYNGEE. This CDR3 has 15 amino acids. The V end lost 1 base, the J end lost 1 base, and 11 bases lay between the germline ends. The CDR3 sequence is CASSVLGGPNTEAFF. The CDR3 region has the DNA TGTGCCAGCAGCGTATTAGGGGGTCCGAACACTGAAGCTTTCTTT.

This chain links TRBV5-5 with TRBJ2-7, with D perhaps being TRBD1 or TRBD2 (5 bases each). With 3 bases removed from V and 0 bases from J, the gap between germline ends came to 13 bases. CDR3 length: 15 residues. CDR1 is SGHKS and CDR2 is YYEKEE in the germline V gene (reference sequence). CDR3 amino acids: CASSWGPADSYEQYF. The CDR3 DNA is TGTGCCAGCAGCTGGGGACCCGCTGACTCCTACGAGCAGTACTTC.

The rearrangement uses TRBV7-6 and TRBJ2-7, with D perhaps being TRBD1 or TRBD2 (5 bases each). Germline CDR1 and CDR2: SGHVS and FNYEAQ. Trimming took off 2 bases at V and 4 bases at J, with 15 bases between the two ends. This CDR3 has 15 residues. The CDR3: CASSLRGEGWYEQYF. The CDR3 DNA follows: TGTGCCAGCAGCTTAAGGGGAGAGGGTTGGTACGAGCAGTACTTC.

In its sample, this clone was seen once. The J gene is TRBJ2-1, the V gene TRBV7-9; TRBD2 is a possible D gene (7 bases). Germline CDR1 is SEHNR and CDR2 is FQNEAQ (reference sequence). CDR3 length equals 17 residues. V lost 11 bases, J lost 6 bases, and 29 bases lay in between. The CDR3: CASSTWRGPGASNEQFF. DNA of the CDR3: TGTGCCTCCTCAACCTGGCGGGGGCCGGGGGCTTCCAATGAGCAGTTCTTC.

This clone was picked up one time. The gene calls are TRBV5-4 and TRBJ2-7; D possibly matches TRBD1 or TRBD2 (5 bases each). Germline V gene lookup returns CDR1 SGHNT and CDR2 YYREEE (reference sequence). The V end was cut by 4 bases, the J end by 2 bases, with 13 bases between. The CDR3 consists of 14 residues. CDR3 sequence reads: CASSPGTDTYEQYF. The DNA of the CDR3 is TGTGCCAGCAGCCCCGGGACGGATACCTACGAGCAGTACTTC.

The chain carries TRBV14 and TRBJ2-1; 10 bases map to TRBD1. The germline V gene has CDR1 SGHDN and CDR2 FVKESK. The CDR3 is 13 residues long. Unmatched junction bases numbered 4, after V lost 6 bases and J lost 8 bases. The CDR3 loop is CASRDRGEYEQFF. CDR3 DNA: TGTGCCAGCAGGGACAGGGGGGAGTATGAGCAGTTCTTC.

The chain has TRBV4-3 and TRBJ2-7; TRBD1 is a possible D gene (5 bases). The ends were cut back, 0 bases at V and 0 bases at J, with 12 bases in the middle. CDR3 length: 16 residues. Germline CDR1 and CDR2: LGHNA and YSLEER. CDR3 nucleotides: TGCGCCAGCAGCCAAGATGGAAAACAGGACTCCTACGAGCAGTACTTC. It is translated as CASSQDGKQDSYEQYF.

The rearrangement uses TRBV7-8 and TRBJ2-1; 8 nucleotides match TRBD2. The CDR3 length is 17 residues. V lost 1 base and J lost 5; bases outside the gene matches: 10. CDR1 and CDR2 (germline): SGHVS, FQNEAQ. The CDR3 loop reads CASSLGMVAGFHNEQFF. The CDR3 nucleotides read TGTGCCAGCAGCTTAGGCATGGTAGCGGGATTTCACAATGAGCAGTTCTTC.

The chain has TRBV7-9 and TRBJ1-2; D remains unclear. Germline CDR1 reads SEHNR; CDR2 reads FQNEAQ (reference sequence). Trimming removed 4 bases at V and 4 bases at J, with 19 bases between. This CDR3 spans 16 amino acids. CDR3 residues: CASSSSSRSQLYGYTF. Here the CDR3 DNA reads TGTGCCAGCAGCTCCTCGTCCCGATCGCAGCTCTATGGCTACACCTTC. Filled out from reference TRBV7-9 and TRBJ1-2, the complete variable domain reads DTGVSQNPRHKITKRGQNVTFRCDPISEHNRLYWYRQTLGQGPEFLTYFQNEAQLEKSRLLSDRFSAERPKGSFSTLEIQRTEQGDSAMYLCASSSSSRSQLYGYTFGSGTRLTVV.

As to this clone: Other DNA sequences in the same sample also yield this CDR3. The chain is built from TRBV7-9 and TRBJ1-1; possible D gene TRBD1, 6 bases. CDR1 SEHNR and CDR2 FQNEAQ come from the germline V gene (reference sequence). Between the trimmed V and J ends, which lost 0 bases and 5 bases, there was a span of 10 bases. The CDR3 spans 14 residues. The CDR3 DNA reads TGTGCCAGCAGCTTAGCCACAGGGATAACTGAAGCTTTCTTT. Protein sequence: CASSLATGITEAFF.

The chain carries TRBV7-9 and TRBJ2-2, with 7 bases fitting TRBD1. This CDR3 is 16 amino acids long. The V and J ends lost 7 bases and 2 bases, in that order; junction bases with no gene match: 10. The germline V gene has CDR1 SEHNR and CDR2 FQNEAQ (reference sequence). CDR3 sequence: CASTKGTEANTGELFF. CDR3 DNA: TGTGCCAGCACCAAGGGGACAGAGGCAAACACCGGGGAGCTGTTTTTT.

This clone was seen once. J is TRBJ2-3 and V is TRBV28; TRBD2 is a possible D gene (6 bases). CDR1 and CDR2 (germline): MDHEN, SYDVKM. CDR3 size: 15 residues. V lost 8 bases, J lost 5 bases, and 20 bases lay in between. Written as DNA, the CDR3 is TGTGCCAGCGGTCCCGGCGATGAGGGAGGAGATACGCAGTATTTT. Amino acid sequence: CASGPGDEGGDTQYF.

The chain links TRBV9 to TRBJ2-1; D may correspond to TRBD1 or TRBD2 (5 bases each). Per the germline V gene, CDR1 is SGDLS and CDR2 is YYNGEE. The CDR3 totals 14 residues. Trimming removed 4 bases at V and 5 bases at J, with 13 bases between. CDR3 sequence reads: CASSPLRGDNEQFF. In nucleotides, the CDR3 is TGTGCCAGCAGCCCACTTAGAGGGGACAATGAGCAGTTCTTC. Together with reference TRBV9 and TRBJ2-1, the CDR3 gives the full variable domain: DSGVTQTPKHLITATGQRVTLRCSPRSGDLSVYWYQQSLDQGLQFLIQYYNGEERAKGNILERFSAQQFPDLHSELNLSSLELGDSALYFCASSPLRGDNEQFFGPGTRLTVL.

The chain has TRBV5-5 and TRBJ2-7; weak D call: TRBD2 (5 bases). Germline V lookup: CDR1 SGHKS, CDR2 YYEKEE (reference sequence). The V gene lost 7 bases and the J gene lost 0 bases, with 11 bases spanning the gap. The CDR3 length is 13 residues. DNA of the CDR3: TGTGCCAGCGACCCGGAGGCCTCCTACGAGCAGTACTTC. Protein product: CASDPEASYEQYF.

The chain uses TRBV10-3 and TRBJ1-1; unclear D gene. Germline CDR1 reads ENHRY; CDR2 reads SYGVKD. V lost 4 bases to trimming and J lost 1 base, with 7 bases between them. The CDR3 length is 13 residues. The DNA for the CDR3 is TGTGCCATCAGTGTTTCAGGGAACACTGAAGCTTTCTTT. Its translation: CAISVSGNTEAFF.

V is TRBV18 and J is TRBJ1-1; 7 nucleotides align to TRBD1. Germline trimming cut 3 bases from V and 4 bases from J; bases unmatched to any gene: 11. This CDR3 is 16 amino acids long. Germline values: CDR1 KGHSH, CDR2 LQKENI. The CDR3 nucleotides read TGTGCCAGCTCACCGGATAACAGGGGCGCGGCCACTGAAGCTTTCTTT. Its protein product is CASSPDNRGAATEAFF.

The chain carries TRBV14 and TRBJ1-2; D remains ambiguous. Germline loops: CDR1 SGHDN, CDR2 FVKESK. The CDR3 runs 11 residues. With 1 base removed from V and 4 bases from J, the gap between germline ends came to 1 base. The CDR3 bases are TGTGCCAGCAGCCAAGGCTATGGCTACACCTTC. It encodes CASSQGYGYTF.

V is TRBV7-9 and J is TRBJ2-1; TRBD1 matches at 7 bases. Germline CDR1 reads SEHNR; CDR2 reads FQNEAQ (reference sequence). The CDR3 runs to 14 residues. Trimming cost V 5 bases and J 4 bases; bases outside gene matches: 5. The CDR3 reads CASSPGTEYNEQFF. The DNA for the CDR3 is TGTGCCAGCAGCCCCGGGACAGAGTACAATGAGCAGTTCTTC.

The rearrangement uses TRBV7-9 and TRBJ1-2; 8 positions agree with TRBD1. This CDR3 has 14 residues. The V segment lost 5 bases and the J segment 4 bases; nucleotides outside the gene matches: 6. CDR1 is SEHNR, CDR2 FQNEAQ, per germline (reference sequence). The CDR3 loop reads CASSQDRAAYGYTF. Here the CDR3 DNA reads TGTGCCAGCAGCCAGGACAGGGCGGCCTATGGCTACACCTTC.